The 25 T cell receptor beta chains below were found in one sample sequenced in a study (dated by TCRdb to 2016 to 2017). The library was made by RT-PCR. Sequenced using an Illumina MiSeq. TCRdb ran its own pipeline on the public reads, namely fastp trimming at Q25 and MiXCR clone calling, and kept in-frame beta chains. For every CDR3 protein sequence, its rows merge into one entry that carries the most common genes and DNA. For this sample there are hundreds of thousands of distinct CDR3 sequences; more than 13% appear just once. The leading ten clones occupy 3.6% of the sample. Sequencing input: memory CD4+ T cells from blood. The source of these receptors is a female donor in good health, serving as a healthy control.

This clonotype was counted a few times. The chain has TRBV7-3 and TRBJ2-3; a weak D match, TRBD1 (5 bases). The ends were cut back, 2 bases at V and 4 bases at J, with 13 bases in the middle. The CDR3 length is 15 residues. The germline CDR1 and CDR2 sequences are SGHTA and FQGTGA. CDR3 amino acids: CASSLVLGAADTQYF. As DNA, the CDR3 is TGTGCCAGCAGCTTAGTCCTTGGGGCGGCAGATACGCAGTATTTT.

The J gene is TRBJ2-1, the V gene TRBV5-6; 8 bases agree with TRBD2. This CDR3 contains 12 residues. V trimming: 4 bases; J trimming: 12 bases; junction bases outside the gene matches: 6. Germline V CDR1 and CDR2: SGHDT, YYEEEE. CDR3 nucleotide sequence: TGTGCCAGCAGCCGTCCGGGAGGGGGGCAGTTCTTC. Translated: CASSRPGGGQFF.

The rearrangement uses TRBV20-1 and TRBJ1-2, with 9 nucleotides matching TRBD1. Germline CDR1 reads DFQATT; CDR2 reads SNEGSKA (reference sequence). V lost 4 bases to trimming and J lost 5 bases; unmatched junction nucleotides: 11. This CDR3 has 15 residues. This chain's CDR3 is CSANLGTGLRYGYTF. CDR3 sequence (DNA): TGCAGTGCTAACCTGGGGACAGGGCTGAGGTATGGCTACACCTTC.

The V and J genes are TRBV5-4 and TRBJ1-1; no reliable D call. The CDR3 extends over 14 amino acids. V shed 0 bases and J shed 7 bases, with 13 bases lying between them. Germline loops: CDR1 SGHNT, CDR2 YYREEE (reference sequence). The CDR3 bases are TGTGCCAGCAGCTTGGGTCGCGGAGGATTTGAAGCTTTCTTT. Translation: CASSLGRGGFEAFF.

This clonotype was found a few times. The chain couples TRBV7-8 to TRBJ2-2, with 9 positions matching TRBD1. CDR3 size: 14 residues. V lost 4 bases to trimming and J lost 6 bases; unmatched junction nucleotides: 3. Germline V gene sequence: CDR1 SGHVS, CDR2 FQNEAQ. The chain's CDR3 is CASSSNRGPGELFF. CDR3 coding DNA: TGTGCCAGCAGCTCCAACAGGGGGCCCGGGGAGCTGTTTTTT.

The chain is built from TRBV29-1 and TRBJ1-1; 9 positions match TRBD1. The germline V gene encodes CDR1 SQVTM and CDR2 ANQGSEA. This CDR3 is 12 amino acids long. Losses at the gene ends were 4 bases for V and 11 bases for J; bases not matched to a gene: 8. The CDR3, as DNA: TGCAGCGTTGGACAGGGGGTTGATGCGGCTTTCTTT. Its translation: CSVGQGVDAAFF. Looking up the rest from reference TRBV29-1 and TRBJ1-1 gives the full variable domain: SAVISQKPSRDICQRGTSLTIQCQVDSQVTMMFWYRQQPGQSLTLIATANQGSEATYESGFVIDKFPISRPNLTFSTLTVSNMSPEDSSIYLCSVGQGVDAAFFGQGTRLTVV.

This clonotype has only a few counts. The rearrangement joins TRBV7-9 to TRBJ1-1, with D unclear. The germline V and J ends were trimmed by 2 bases and 3 bases, with 13 bases remaining between them. The CDR3 loop spans 15 amino acids. Germline lookup yields CDR1 SEHNR and CDR2 FQNEAQ (reference sequence). DNA of the CDR3: TGTGCCAGCAGCTTACTCTCCCTTAGTCACACTGAAGCTTTCTTT. Translated: CASSLLSLSHTEAFF.

At least ten counts were recorded for this clonotype. The V and J genes are TRBV7-8 and TRBJ1-6, with D perhaps matching TRBD1 (5 bases). V was clipped by 0 bases and J by 5 bases, with 8 bases between them. Germline-derived CDR1 and CDR2 are SGHVS and FQNEAQ. The CDR3 contains 15 residues. The CDR3 sequence is CASSLAGGDNSPLHF. As DNA, the CDR3 is TGTGCCAGCAGCTTAGCCGGGGGGGATAATTCACCCCTCCACTTT.

This clonotype showed up many times. The chain links TRBV4-1 to TRBJ1-2; the match to TRBD1 covers 7 bases. This CDR3 has 14 residues. Trimming cost V 6 bases and J 6 bases; bases outside gene matches: 10. Germline V gene sequence: CDR1 MGHRA, CDR2 YSYEKL. CDR3 DNA: TGCGCCAGCAGTCCGACAGGGACCCCCAATGGCTACACCTTC. It yields the protein CASSPTGTPNGYTF.

This clonotype appeared many times. The chain recombines TRBV12-3 or TRBV12-4 with TRBJ2-2, with D maybe TRBD1 (6 bases). The CDR3 consists of 14 residues. Between the trimmed V and J ends, which lost 7 bases and 4 bases, there was a span of 13 bases. The CDR3 region is CASKVQGLTGELFF. In DNA, the CDR3 is TGTGCCAGCAAGGTCCAGGGGCTCACCGGGGAGCTGTTTTTT.

As concerns this clonotype: The junction differs from germline at one of its ends, possibly a read error. The chain combines TRBV3-1 with TRBJ1-4, with D maybe TRBD1 (6 bases). Germline V gene sequence: CDR1 LGHDT, CDR2 YNNKEL (reference sequence). The CDR3 loop spans 14 amino acids. CDR3 region: CACSPGTRGEKLFF. The DNA of the CDR3 is TGTGCCTGCAGCCCCGGGACAAGGGGTGAAAAACTGTTTTTT. The complete variable domain, with remaining parts taken from reference TRBV3-1 and TRBJ1-4, reads DTAVSQTPKYLVTQMGNDKSIKCEQNLGHDTMYWYKQDSKKFLKIMFSYNNKELIINETVPNRFSPKSPDKAHLNLHINSLELGDSAVYFCACSPGTRGEKLFFGSGTQLSVL.

The chain links TRBV5-1 to TRBJ1-1; 7 bases map to TRBD1. Germline trimming cut 4 bases from V and 0 bases from J; bases unmatched to any gene: 6. This CDR3 comprises 15 residues. Germline-derived CDR1 and CDR2 are SGHRS and YFSETQ. CDR3 loop: CASSGGTAMNTEAFF. The CDR3 nucleotides read TGCGCCAGCAGCGGGGGGACAGCCATGAACACTGAAGCTTTCTTT.

This clonotype was seen many times. The rearrangement joins TRBV5-1 to TRBJ2-6; either TRBD1 or TRBD2 may supply D (6 bases each). Germline V CDR1 and CDR2: SGHRS, YFSETQ. The CDR3 length is 16 residues. The V and J ends lost 4 bases and 2 bases respectively, with 13 bases between them. DNA of the CDR3: TGCGCCAGCAGCCAAACTAGGGGGGCTGGGGCCAACGTCCTGACTTTC. Amino acid sequence: CASSQTRGAGANVLTF.

In its sample, this clonotype was seen a few times. The rearrangement joins TRBV5-1 to TRBJ2-3; the match to TRBD2 covers 7 bases. This CDR3 has 15 amino acids. V dropped 4 bases and J dropped 4; count of bases not matched to a gene: 9. Germline CDR1 is SGHRS and CDR2 is YFSETQ. The CDR3 here is CASSGIGLVSDTQYF. DNA for the CDR3: TGCGCCAGCAGCGGCATTGGACTAGTCTCAGATACGCAGTATTTT.

The table lists this clonotype with a few counts. The chain employs TRBV5-1 and TRBJ2-2, with D possibly called TRBD1 or TRBD2 (5 bases each). The CDR3 is 15 residues long. Per the germline V gene, CDR1 is SGHRS and CDR2 is YFSETQ. The ends were cut back, 0 bases at V and 7 bases at J, with 13 bases in the middle. The CDR3 DNA reads as TGCGCCAGCAGCTTGGACCCAGGGACGGGCGGGGAGCTGTTTTTT. It translates to CASSLDPGTGGELFF.

The gene calls are TRBV7-2 and TRBJ2-7, with no clear D. The V gene's germline CDR1 is SGHTA and CDR2 FQGNSA. The germline V and J ends were trimmed by 6 bases and 7 bases, with 13 bases remaining between them. The CDR3 contains 12 residues. The CDR3 DNA is TGTGCCAGCAGTGGGGTCCTTCGAGAGCAGTACTTC. Its protein is CASSGVLREQYF. The whole variable domain, filled in from reference TRBV7-2 and TRBJ2-7, reads GAGVSQSPSNKVTEKGKDVELRCDPISGHTALYWYRQSLGQGLEFLIYFQGNSAPDKSGLPSDRFSAERTGGSVSTLTIQRTQQEDSAVYLCASSGVLREQYFGPGTRLTVT.

Here the CDR3 reads CASSFDPQSGELFF. DNA of the CDR3: TGTGCCAGCAGTTTCGATCCGCAGAGCGGGGAGCTGTTTTTT. The rearrangement links TRBV7-2 to TRBJ2-2; D gene unclear. V lost 6 bases and J 7 bases, leaving 15 bases between the germline ends. CDR3 length: 14 residues. Germline V gives CDR1 SGHTA, CDR2 FQGNSA.

The gene calls are TRBV6-5 and TRBJ2-7; perhaps D is TRBD1 or TRBD2 (5 bases each). The CDR3 sequence is 14 residues long. V was pared by 6 bases and J by 12 bases, with 24 bases between. CDR1 and CDR2 (germline): MNHEY, SVGAGI. The CDR3 region is CASSYDGSGTHPYF. DNA of the CDR3: TGTGCCAGCAGCTACGACGGTTCAGGGACCCATCCGTACTTC.

The chain has TRBV29-1 and TRBJ1-2; 11 positions agree with TRBD1. The germline V gene encodes CDR1 SQVTM and CDR2 ANQGSEA. J was trimmed by 8 bases and V by 5 bases; bases with no gene match: 10. The CDR3 is made up of 14 amino acids. The CDR3 DNA follows: TGCAGCGTTTCGACAGGGACAGGGGGTGGAGGCTACACCTTC. This translates into CSVSTGTGGGGYTF. Variable domain in full (rest from reference TRBV29-1 and TRBJ1-2): SAVISQKPSRDICQRGTSLTIQCQVDSQVTMMFWYRQQPGQSLTLIATANQGSEATYESGFVIDKFPISRPNLTFSTLTVSNMSPEDSSIYLCSVSTGTGGGGYTFGSGTRLTVV.

The sample holds a few counts of this clonotype. The rearrangement links TRBV18 to TRBJ2-1, with a possible D match to TRBD2 (5 bases). Germline-derived CDR1 and CDR2 are KGHSH and LQKENI. The V end lost 6 bases, the J end lost 6 bases, and 15 bases lay between the germline ends. The CDR3 is made up of 14 amino acids. The CDR3 coding sequence is TGTGCCAGCTCCCAGAGCGGACCCCCCAATGAGCAGTTCTTC. This gives the protein CASSQSGPPNEQFF.

This clonotype was counted a few times. The V and J genes are TRBV20-1 and TRBJ2-1; TRBD2 matches 11 bases. The V and J ends lost 6 bases and 7 bases, in that order; junction bases with no gene match: 11. The CDR3 loop spans 15 amino acids. CDR1 and CDR2 from the germline V gene are DFQATT and SNEGSKA (reference sequence). The CDR3 DNA follows: TGCAGTGCCTCACCCCCCGGGACTAGCGGAAATGAGCAGTTCTTC. Translated, it gives CSASPPGTSGNEQFF.

This clonotype was counted many times. The CDR3 bases are TGTGCCAGCAGCCCGTACTGGGACAGGGTTCATCAGCCCCAGCATTTT. Translating it yields CASSPYWDRVHQPQHF. V gene TRBV4-2 combines with J gene TRBJ1-5; TRBD1 agrees at 9 bases. This CDR3 spans 16 amino acids. Trimming took 4 bases from V and 5 from J; bases not matched to a gene: 9. Germline-derived CDR1 and CDR2 are LGHNA and YNFKEQ.

The chain is built from TRBV6-5 and TRBJ2-1, with a tentative D call TRBD1 (6 bases). The germline V and J ends were trimmed by 4 bases and 0 bases, with 10 bases remaining between them. CDR1 is MNHEY and CDR2 is SVGAGI in the germline V gene. The CDR3 runs 15 residues. The CDR3 nucleotides are TGTGCCAGCAGTTCGGACAGCGCCTCCTACAATGAGCAGTTCTTC. This translates into CASSSDSASYNEQFF.

This clonotype showed up many times. The genes are TRBV12-3 or TRBV12-4 and TRBJ2-2; D tentatively reads TRBD1 or TRBD2 (5 bases each). CDR3 size: 16 residues. V was trimmed by 5 bases and J by 4 bases, leaving 17 bases between them. As DNA, the CDR3 is TGTGCCAGCAGTCAATCCGGGACGCTAAGCACCGGGGAGCTGTTTTTT. This translates into CASSQSGTLSTGELFF.

A few counts support this clonotype. The chain recombines TRBV6-6 with TRBJ2-3; D could derive from TRBD1 or TRBD2 (5 bases each). Germline V gene sequence: CDR1 MNHNY, CDR2 SVGAGI (reference sequence). With 7 bases removed from V and 0 bases from J, the gap between germline ends came to 17 bases. The length of the CDR3 is 16 residues. The CDR3 coding sequence is TGTGCCAGCACAATACGTCCGGGACGGAGCACAGATACGCAGTATTTT. Amino acid sequence: CASTIRPGRSTDTQYF.